The 9 T cell receptor beta chains listed next were all sequenced from one sample in a study of T cell responses to AZD1222 COVID-19 vaccine. Only in-frame clones appear in the TCRdb table, and some are missing; sequencing was by immunoSEQ multiplex PCR. Of around 180,000 clones listed, 85% to 95% are singletons. Material: peripheral blood, obtained on day 0 of AZD1222 vaccination. These receptors were taken from an adult in good health.

This chain connects TRBV6-2 or TRBV6-3 to TRBJ1-2; D unresolved. The CDR3 length is 13 residues. Germline V gene data show CDR1 as MNHEY and CDR2 as SVGEGT. V lost 0 bases to trimming and J lost 7 bases, with 9 bases between them. The DNA for the CDR3 is TGTGCCAGCAGTTACTCAAGGACGGGTGGCTACACCTTC. Its translation is CASSYSRTGGYTF.

The chain employs TRBV30 and TRBJ1-5; no definite D call. V was cut by 3 bases and J by 2 bases, with 11 bases left in between. Germline CDR1 is GTSNPN and CDR2 is SVGIG (reference sequence). This CDR3 is built from 14 residues. In DNA form, the CDR3 reads TGTGCCTGGAGGGGAGCAGGCGGCAATCAGCCCCAGCATTTT. This codes for CAWRGAGGNQPQHF.

The chain has TRBV7-2 and TRBJ2-3, with TRBD2 as a possible D gene (6 bases). The CDR3 is made up of 16 amino acids. Germline CDR1 reads SGHTA; CDR2 reads FQGNSA. Trimming removed 1 base from V and 5 bases from J, with 16 bases in between. The DNA of the CDR3 is TGTGCCAGCAGCTTAGTTCCCCAAGGGAGGCAAGATACGCAGTATTTT. It codes for CASSLVPQGRQDTQYF.

V is TRBV5-1 and J is TRBJ1-2; D is possibly TRBD1 (5 bases). CDR1 and CDR2 from the germline V gene are SGHRS and YFSETQ. V was trimmed by 2 bases and J by 5 bases, leaving 7 bases between them. This CDR3 is built from 12 residues. This chain's CDR3 is CASSFEGYGYTF. As DNA, the CDR3 is TGCGCCAGCAGCTTCGAGGGGTATGGCTACACCTTC. Variable domain in full (rest from reference TRBV5-1 and TRBJ1-2): KAGVTQTPRYLIKTRGQQVTLSCSPISGHRSVSWYQQTPGQGLQFLFEYFSETQRNKGNFPGRFSGRQFSNSRSEMNVSTLELGDSALYLCASSFEGYGYTFGSGTRLTVV.

V gene TRBV10-3 combines with J gene TRBJ1-2; perhaps TRBD1 as D (6 bases). The germline V gene has CDR1 ENHRY and CDR2 SYGVKD. The CDR3 length is 15 residues. In DNA, the CDR3 is TGTGTGACATCTGGGGAAAGGGGGGTTAACTATGGCTACACCTTC. It specifies CVTSGERGVNYGYTF.

The chain has TRBV5-4 and TRBJ2-6, with 10 positions matching TRBD1. The CDR3 contains 18 residues. J gave up 4 bases and V 0 bases, and 7 bases lay outside the gene matches. Germline CDR1 SGHNT, CDR2 YYREEE (reference sequence). In DNA, the CDR3 is TGTGCCAGCAGCTTGGATGGACAGGGGGGTACCGGGGCCAACGTCCTGACTTTC. Amino acids: CASSLDGQGGTGANVLTF.

The gene calls are TRBV6-5 and TRBJ2-1; no firm D call. The CDR3 extends over 13 amino acids. The V gene's germline CDR1 is MNHEY and CDR2 SVGAGI. The V end was cut by 6 bases, the J end by 4 bases, with 10 bases between. The CDR3 DNA sequence: TGTGCCAGCAGCCACATACAGTACAATGAGCAGTTCTTC. The encoded protein is CASSHIQYNEQFF.

This chain uses TRBV28 with TRBJ2-1, with D maybe TRBD2 (5 bases). Germline V gene lookup returns CDR1 MDHEN and CDR2 SYDVKM. V lost 5 bases and J 7 bases, leaving 18 bases between the germline ends. The CDR3 consists of 15 residues. DNA for the CDR3: TGTGCCAGCAGTGGGAGTAAGACATTCAGGAATGAGCAGTTCTTC. Translating gives CASSGSKTFRNEQFF.

The rearrangement links TRBV29-1 to TRBJ1-1, with 9 positions matching TRBD1. Per the germline V gene, CDR1 is SQVTM and CDR2 is ANQGSEA. The V gene end was trimmed by 7 bases and the J gene end by 3 bases; junction bases not matched to a gene: 9. The CDR3 extends over 14 amino acids. The chain's CDR3 is CSAESGTGYTEAFF. DNA of the CDR3: TGCAGCGCCGAGTCCGGGACAGGGTACACTGAAGCTTTCTTT.